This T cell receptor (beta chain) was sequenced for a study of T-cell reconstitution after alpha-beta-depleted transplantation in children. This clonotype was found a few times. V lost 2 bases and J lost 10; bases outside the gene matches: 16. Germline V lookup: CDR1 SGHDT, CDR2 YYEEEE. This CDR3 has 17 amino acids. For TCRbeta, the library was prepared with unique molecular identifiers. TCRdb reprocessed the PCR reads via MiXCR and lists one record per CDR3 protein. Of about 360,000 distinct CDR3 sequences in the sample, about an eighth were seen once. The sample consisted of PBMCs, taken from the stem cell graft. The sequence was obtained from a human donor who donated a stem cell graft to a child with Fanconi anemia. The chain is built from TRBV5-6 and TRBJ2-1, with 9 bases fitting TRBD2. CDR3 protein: CASSLGLAGGTLGEQFF. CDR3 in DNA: TGTGCCAGCAGCTTAGGCCTGGCGGGGGGGACCTTAGGGGAGCAGTTCTTC.